The entry below gives a single T cell receptor beta chain sequence along with its context. Its target is unknown. The J segment lost 7 bases and the V segment lost 3 bases, leaving 5 bases of the junction unmatched. The germline CDR1 and CDR2 sequences are SGHVS and FNYEAQ. CDR3 length: 14 amino acids. Profiled with immunoSEQ multiplex PCR; TCRdb holds only in-frame clones, not every one. Of tens of thousands of clones in the sample, 91% were seen once. The data derive from a study of siplizumab effects on memory and regulatory T cells. General observations from the study: The diversity of naive T cells seemed greater than that of memory cells, and their alloresponse contribution seemed major. Suppression by proliferating Tregs derived from siplizumab cultures was not verified.

What was sequenced was CD8+ T cells sorted from blood. J is TRBJ1-4 and V is TRBV7-6; 7 bases agree with TRBD1. The TCR sequence derives from a human donor in good health. This CDR3 is CASSLGGGSEKLFF. The DNA of the CDR3 is TGTGCCAGCAGCTTGGGAGGGGGCAGTGAAAAACTGTTTTTT.